Below, 4 T cell receptor beta chains from the same sample are listed, as sequenced in a study of cytomegalovirus exposure and HLA in healthy donors. The study ran its PCR with 60 Vbeta and 13 Jbeta primers. Assay used: immunoSEQ multiplex PCR; TCRdb lists only in-frame clones, some missing. The data show about 140,000 clones, with 82% seen just once and around 7.8% held by the top ten. The sample taken for sequencing was PBMCs. The source of these receptors is a woman between 50 and 59 years old in good health and CMV-seropositive.

The V and J genes are TRBV4-1 and TRBJ2-1, with D hard to call. Trimming took off 0 bases at V and 1 base at J, with 10 bases between the two ends. The V gene's germline CDR1 is MGHRA and CDR2 YSYEKL. This CDR3 contains 16 residues. The CDR3 loop is CASSQEVTASYNEQFF. CDR3 in DNA: TGCGCCAGCAGCCAAGAAGTAACAGCTTCCTACAATGAGCAGTTCTTC.

The chain is built from TRBV28 and TRBJ2-5, with a tentative D call TRBD1 (6 bases). CDR3 length equals 12 residues. Germline loops: CDR1 MDHEN, CDR2 SYDVKM. V lost 6 bases and J lost 14, with 19 bases in between. CDR3 sequence reads: CASSPPGHSNYF. The CDR3 region has the DNA TGTGCCAGCAGCCCACCGGGACATAGTAACTACTTC.

This clone was counted between two and nine times. V is TRBV30 and J is TRBJ2-2; tentative D call: TRBD1 (6 bases). Germline V lookup: CDR1 GTSNPN, CDR2 SVGIG (reference sequence). Trimming stripped 2 bases from V and 6 bases from J, with 10 bases between. The CDR3 has 13 residues. Written as DNA, the CDR3 is TGTGCCTGGAGTATACAGGGTCCCGGGGAGCTGTTTTTT. Its protein product is CAWSIQGPGELFF.

The chain carries TRBV30 and TRBJ2-1; D might be TRBD1 (5 bases). The CDR3 totals 13 residues. Germline V gene data show CDR1 as GTSNPN and CDR2 as SVGIG (reference sequence). Trimming took off 7 bases at V and 7 bases at J, with 17 bases between the two ends. The CDR3 protein is CASRSRVTNEQFF. For the CDR3, the DNA is TGTGCCTCCCGATCCAGGGTTACGAATGAGCAGTTCTTC. Full variable domain (remainder filled in from reference TRBV30 and TRBJ2-1): SQTIHQWPATLVQPVGSPLSLECTVEGTSNPNLYWYRQAAGRGLQLLFYSVGIGQISSEVPQNLSASRPQDRQFILSSKKLLLSDSGFYLCASRSRVTNEQFFGPGTRLTVL.